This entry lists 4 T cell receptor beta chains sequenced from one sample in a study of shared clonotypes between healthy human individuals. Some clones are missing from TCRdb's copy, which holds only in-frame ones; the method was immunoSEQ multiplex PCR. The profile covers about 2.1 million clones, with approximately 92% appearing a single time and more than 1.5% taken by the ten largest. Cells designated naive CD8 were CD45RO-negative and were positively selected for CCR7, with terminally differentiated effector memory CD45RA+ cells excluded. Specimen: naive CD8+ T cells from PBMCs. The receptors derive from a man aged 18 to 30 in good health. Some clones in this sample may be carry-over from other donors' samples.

The chain's CDR3 is CASSLGRTGVSGELFF. CDR3 in DNA: TGTGCCAGCAGCTTAGGAAGGACAGGGGTGTCCGGGGAGCTGTTTTTT. The V gene is TRBV7-6, the J gene TRBJ2-2; TRBD1 aligns across 9 bases. CDR1 is SGHVS, CDR2 FNYEAQ, per germline. With 1 base clipped from V and 6 bases from J, the junction kept 6 bases outside the gene matches. The CDR3 totals 16 residues.

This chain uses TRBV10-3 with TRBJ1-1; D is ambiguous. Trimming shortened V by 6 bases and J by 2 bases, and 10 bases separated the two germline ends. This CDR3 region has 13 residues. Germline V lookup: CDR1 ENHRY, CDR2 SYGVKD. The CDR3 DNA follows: TGTGCCATCAGCCCGCTACAAAACACTGAAGCTTTCTTT. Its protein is CAISPLQNTEAFF.

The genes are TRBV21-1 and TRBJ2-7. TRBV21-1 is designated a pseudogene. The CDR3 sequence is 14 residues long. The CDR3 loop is CASSRTLDPYEQYF. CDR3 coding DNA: TGTGCCAGCAGCCGGACCTTGGATCCCTACGAGCAGTACTTC.

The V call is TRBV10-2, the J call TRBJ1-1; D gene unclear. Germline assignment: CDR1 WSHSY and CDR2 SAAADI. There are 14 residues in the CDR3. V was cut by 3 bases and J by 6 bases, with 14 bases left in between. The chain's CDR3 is CASSDYGRGAEAFF. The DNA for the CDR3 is TGCGCCAGCAGTGATTATGGTCGTGGAGCTGAAGCTTTCTTT.